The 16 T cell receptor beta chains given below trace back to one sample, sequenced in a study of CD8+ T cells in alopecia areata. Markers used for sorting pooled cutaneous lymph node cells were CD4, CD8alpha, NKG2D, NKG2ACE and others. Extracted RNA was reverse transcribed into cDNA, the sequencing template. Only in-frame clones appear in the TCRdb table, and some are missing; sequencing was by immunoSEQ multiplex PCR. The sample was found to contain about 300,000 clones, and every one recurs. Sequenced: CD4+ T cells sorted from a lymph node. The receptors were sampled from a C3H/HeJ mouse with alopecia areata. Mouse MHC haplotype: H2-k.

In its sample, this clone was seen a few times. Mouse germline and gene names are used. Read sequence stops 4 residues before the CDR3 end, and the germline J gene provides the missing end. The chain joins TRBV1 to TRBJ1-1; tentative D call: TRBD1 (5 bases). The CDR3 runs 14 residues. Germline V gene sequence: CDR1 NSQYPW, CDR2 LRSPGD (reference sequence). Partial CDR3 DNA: TGCACCTGCAGTGCAGACTGGGGGGTGAAA. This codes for CTCSADWGVK. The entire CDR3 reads CTCSADWGVKEVFF.

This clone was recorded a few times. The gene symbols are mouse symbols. Incomplete CDR3 DNA: TGTGCCAGCAGTGATGGGCAGGGGGCCGGCTATGCT. This codes for CASSDGQGAGYA. The whole CDR3 protein reads CASSDGQGAGYAEQFF. The chain couples TRBV13-3 to TRBJ2-1, with TRBD1 matching 8 bases. The CDR3 end falls 4 residues outside the read, so it is completed with the germline J gene. J lost 3 bases, V lost 0 bases, and 5 bases had no gene match. CDR1 is NNHDY and CDR2 is SYVADS in the germline V gene. The CDR3 length is 16 residues.

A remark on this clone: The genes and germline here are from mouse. CDR3 loop: CASGEGTGGDTQYF. The CDR3 DNA, read in part, is TGTGCCAGCGGTGAGGGGACAGGGGGAGAC. The chain has TRBV13-2 and TRBJ2-5; 11 bases are a match to TRBD1. The CDR3 goes on 4 residues after the read ends, and that part is filled in from the germline J gene. This CDR3 has 14 residues. Germline V lookup: CDR1 NNHNN, CDR2 SYGAGS (reference sequence).

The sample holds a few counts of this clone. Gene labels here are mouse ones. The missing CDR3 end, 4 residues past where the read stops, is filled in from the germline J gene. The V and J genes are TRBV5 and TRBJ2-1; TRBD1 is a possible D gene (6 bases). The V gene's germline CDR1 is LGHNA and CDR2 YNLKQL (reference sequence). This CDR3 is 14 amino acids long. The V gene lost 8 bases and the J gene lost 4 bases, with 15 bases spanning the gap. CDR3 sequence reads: CASGRPGQYAEQFF. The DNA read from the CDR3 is TGTGCCAGCGGCCGTCCGGGACAATATGCT.

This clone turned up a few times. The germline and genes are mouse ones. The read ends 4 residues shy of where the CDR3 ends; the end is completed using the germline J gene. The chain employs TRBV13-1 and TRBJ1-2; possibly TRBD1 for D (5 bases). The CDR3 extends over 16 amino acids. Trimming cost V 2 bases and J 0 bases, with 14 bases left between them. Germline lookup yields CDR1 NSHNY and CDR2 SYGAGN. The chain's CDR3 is CASSEGGRGANSDYTF. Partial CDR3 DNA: TGTGCCAGCAGTGAGGGGGGAAGGGGAGCAAACTCC.

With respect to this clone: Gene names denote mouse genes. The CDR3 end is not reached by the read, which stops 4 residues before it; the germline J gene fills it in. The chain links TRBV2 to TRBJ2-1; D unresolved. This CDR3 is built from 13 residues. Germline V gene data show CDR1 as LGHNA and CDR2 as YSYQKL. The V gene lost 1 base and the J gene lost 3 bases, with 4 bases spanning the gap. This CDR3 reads CASSQAGYAEQFF. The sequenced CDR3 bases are TGTGCCAGCAGCCAAGCTGGCTATGCT.

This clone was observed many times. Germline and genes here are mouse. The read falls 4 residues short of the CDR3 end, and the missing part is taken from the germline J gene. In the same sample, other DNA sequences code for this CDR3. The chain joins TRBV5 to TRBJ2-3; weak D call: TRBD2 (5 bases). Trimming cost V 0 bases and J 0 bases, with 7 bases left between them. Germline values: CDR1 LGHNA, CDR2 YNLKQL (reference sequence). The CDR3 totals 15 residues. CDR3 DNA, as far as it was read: TGTGCCAGCAGCCAAGACTGGGCTAGTGCAGAA. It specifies CASSQDWASAE. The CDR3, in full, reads CASSQDWASAETLYF.

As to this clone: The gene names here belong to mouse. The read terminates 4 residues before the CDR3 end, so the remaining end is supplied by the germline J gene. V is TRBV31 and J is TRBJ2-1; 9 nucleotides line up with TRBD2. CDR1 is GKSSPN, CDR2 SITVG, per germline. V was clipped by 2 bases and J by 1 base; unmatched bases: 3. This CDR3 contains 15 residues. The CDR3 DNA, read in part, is TGTGCCTGGAGTTCCGACTGGGGGAACTATGCT. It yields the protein CAWSSDWGNYA. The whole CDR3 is CAWSSDWGNYAEQFF.

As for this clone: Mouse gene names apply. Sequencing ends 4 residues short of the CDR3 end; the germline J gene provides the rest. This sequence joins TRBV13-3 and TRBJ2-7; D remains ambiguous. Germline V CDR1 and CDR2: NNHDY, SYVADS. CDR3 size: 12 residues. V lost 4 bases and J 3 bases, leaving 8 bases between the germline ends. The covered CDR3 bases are TGTGCCAGCAGTATAGACATCTAT. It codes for CASSIDIY. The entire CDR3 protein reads CASSIDIYEQYF.

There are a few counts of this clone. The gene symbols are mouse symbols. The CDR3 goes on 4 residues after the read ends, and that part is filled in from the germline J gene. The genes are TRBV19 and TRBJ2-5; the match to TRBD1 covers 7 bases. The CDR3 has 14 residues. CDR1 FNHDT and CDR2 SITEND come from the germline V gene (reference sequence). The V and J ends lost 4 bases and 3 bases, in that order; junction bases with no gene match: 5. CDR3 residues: CASSFPGQQDTQYF. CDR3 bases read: TGTGCCAGCAGTTTCCCGGGACAGCAAGAC.

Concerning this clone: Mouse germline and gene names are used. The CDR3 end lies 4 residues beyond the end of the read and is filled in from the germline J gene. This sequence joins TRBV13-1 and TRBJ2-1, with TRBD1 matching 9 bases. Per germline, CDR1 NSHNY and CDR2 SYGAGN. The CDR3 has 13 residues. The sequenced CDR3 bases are TGTGCCAGCAGGAAGGGACAGGGCGCT. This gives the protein CASRKGQGA. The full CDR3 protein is CASRKGQGAEQFF.

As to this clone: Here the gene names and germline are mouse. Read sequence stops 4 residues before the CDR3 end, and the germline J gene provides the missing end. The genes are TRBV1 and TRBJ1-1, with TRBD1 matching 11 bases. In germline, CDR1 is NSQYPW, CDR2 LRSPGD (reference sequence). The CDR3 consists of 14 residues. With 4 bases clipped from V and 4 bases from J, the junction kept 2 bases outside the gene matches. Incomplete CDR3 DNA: TGCACCTGCAGTGGGACAGGGGGCATCACA. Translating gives CTCSGTGGIT. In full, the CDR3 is CTCSGTGGITEVFF.

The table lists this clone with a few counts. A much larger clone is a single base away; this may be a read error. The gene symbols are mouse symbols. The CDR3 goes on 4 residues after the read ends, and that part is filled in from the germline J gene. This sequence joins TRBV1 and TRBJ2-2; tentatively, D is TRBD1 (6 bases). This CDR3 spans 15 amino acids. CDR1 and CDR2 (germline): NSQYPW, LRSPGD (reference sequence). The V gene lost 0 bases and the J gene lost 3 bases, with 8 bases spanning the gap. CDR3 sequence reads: CTCSADRGYTGQLYF. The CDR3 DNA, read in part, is TGCACCTGCAGTGCAGACAGGGGATACACCGGG.

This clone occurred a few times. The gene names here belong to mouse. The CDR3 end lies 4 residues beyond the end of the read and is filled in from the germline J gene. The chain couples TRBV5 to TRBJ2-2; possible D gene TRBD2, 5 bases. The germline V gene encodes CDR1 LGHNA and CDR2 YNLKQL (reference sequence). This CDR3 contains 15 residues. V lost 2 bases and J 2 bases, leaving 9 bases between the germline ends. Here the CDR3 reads CASSQMPGNTGQLYF. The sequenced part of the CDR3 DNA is TGTGCCAGCAGCCAAATGCCTGGGAACACCGGG.

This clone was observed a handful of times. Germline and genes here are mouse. CDR3 protein: CASSEVGQNAEQFF. CDR3 bases read: TGTGCCAGCAGTGAAGTGGGACAGAATGCT. The genes are TRBV13-3 and TRBJ2-1, with TRBD1 matching 7 bases. With the read ending 4 residues before the CDR3 end, the germline J gene is used to fill in that end. The CDR3 extends over 14 amino acids. Germline V gives CDR1 NNHDY, CDR2 SYVADS. Germline trimming cut 2 bases from V and 5 bases from J; bases unmatched to any gene: 4.

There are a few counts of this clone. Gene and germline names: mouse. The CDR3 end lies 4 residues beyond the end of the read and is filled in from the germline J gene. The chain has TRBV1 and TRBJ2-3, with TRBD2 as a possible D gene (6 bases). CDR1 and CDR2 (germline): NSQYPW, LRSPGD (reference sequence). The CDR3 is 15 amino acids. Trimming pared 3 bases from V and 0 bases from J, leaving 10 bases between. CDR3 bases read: TGCACCTGCAGTGCGAAACTGGGTAGTGCAGAA. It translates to CTCSAKLGSAE. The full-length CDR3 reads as CTCSAKLGSAETLYF.